This entry describes one TCR beta chain. Under the authors' procedure: Estimates of nucleated cell counts were drawn from the amplification of reference gene primers. Sequencing was performed with immunoSEQ multiplex PCR; in TCRdb, only in-frame clones are kept and a portion is missing. The V and J calls and clone size are taken from that table; D and trimming were inferred from the DNA. Of 150,000 to 190,000 clones listed, about four fifths are singletons. The data belong to a study of blood T cell repertoires in COVID-19. Study overall: Samples representing acute and convalescent COVID-19 were sourced from the United States, Italy and Spain. T cells, B-cell-depleted T cells, or PBMCs supplied cDNA or gDNA.

Germline CDR1 SEHNR, CDR2 FQNEAQ (reference sequence). The CDR3 contains 15 residues. V was trimmed by 6 bases and J by 0 bases, leaving 12 bases between them. The gene calls are TRBV7-9 and TRBJ1-3; tentatively, D is TRBD1 (6 bases). The receptor's source is a man aged 60-69 years with acute or convalescent COVID-19. Sequencing was done on a sample of peripheral blood. The CDR3 region has the DNA TGTGCCAGCAGTCCAGGGGATCTCTCTGGAAACACCATATATTTT. Protein: CASSPGDLSGNTIYF.